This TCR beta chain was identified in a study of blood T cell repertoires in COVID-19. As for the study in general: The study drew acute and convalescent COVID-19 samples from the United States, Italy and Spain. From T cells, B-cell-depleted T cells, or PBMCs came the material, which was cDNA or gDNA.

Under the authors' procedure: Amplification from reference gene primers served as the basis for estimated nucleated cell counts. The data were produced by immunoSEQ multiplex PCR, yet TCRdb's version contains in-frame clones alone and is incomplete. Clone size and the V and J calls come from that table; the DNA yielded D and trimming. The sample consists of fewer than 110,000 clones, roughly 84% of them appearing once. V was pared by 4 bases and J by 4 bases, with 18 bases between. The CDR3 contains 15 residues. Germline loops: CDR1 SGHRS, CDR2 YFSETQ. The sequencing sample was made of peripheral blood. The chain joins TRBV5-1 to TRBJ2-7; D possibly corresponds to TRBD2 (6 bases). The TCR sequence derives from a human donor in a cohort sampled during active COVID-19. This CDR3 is CASSPGGSGIYEQYF. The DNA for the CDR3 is TGCGCCAGCAGCCCCGGGGGTAGCGGAATATACGAGCAGTACTTC.